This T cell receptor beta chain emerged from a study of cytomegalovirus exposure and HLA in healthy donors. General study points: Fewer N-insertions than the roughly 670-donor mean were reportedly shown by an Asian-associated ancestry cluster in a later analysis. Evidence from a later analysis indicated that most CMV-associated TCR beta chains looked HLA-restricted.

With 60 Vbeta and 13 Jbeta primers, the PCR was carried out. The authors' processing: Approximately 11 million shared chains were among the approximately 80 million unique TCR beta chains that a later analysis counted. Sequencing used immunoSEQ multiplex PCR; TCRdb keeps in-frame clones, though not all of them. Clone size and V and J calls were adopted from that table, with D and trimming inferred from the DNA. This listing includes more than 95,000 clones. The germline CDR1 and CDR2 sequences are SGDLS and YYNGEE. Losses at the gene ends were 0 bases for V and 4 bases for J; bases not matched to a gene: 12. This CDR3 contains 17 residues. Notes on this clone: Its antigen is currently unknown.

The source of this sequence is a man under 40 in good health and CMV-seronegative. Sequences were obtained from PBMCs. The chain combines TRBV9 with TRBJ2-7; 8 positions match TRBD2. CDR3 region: CASSVGAGVRWVYEQYF. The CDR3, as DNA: TGTGCCAGCAGCGTAGGAGCGGGAGTGCGATGGGTGTACGAGCAGTACTTC. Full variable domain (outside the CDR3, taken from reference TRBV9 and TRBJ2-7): DSGVTQTPKHLITATGQRVTLRCSPRSGDLSVYWYQQSLDQGLQFLIQYYNGEERAKGNILERFSAQQFPDLHSELNLSSLELGDSALYFCASSVGAGVRWVYEQYFGPGTRLTVT.